These 9 T cell receptor beta chains originate from one sample sequenced in a study of blood T cell repertoires in COVID-19. Libraries were prepared by immunoSEQ multiplex PCR; TCRdb keeps only in-frame clonotypes and omits some of them. In the table there are some 45,000 clones, roughly 80% of which are singletons. The sequencing input was peripheral blood. These receptors were taken from a human donor in a cohort sampled during active COVID-19.

The V and J genes are TRBV5-4 and TRBJ1-6; D may be TRBD1 (5 bases). V shed 4 bases and J shed 8 bases, with 13 bases lying between them. Germline loops: CDR1 SGHNT, CDR2 YYREEE (reference sequence). The CDR3 has 14 amino acids. The CDR3 nucleotides are TGTGCCAGCAGCGCAGACAGCCTCGATTCACCCCTCCACTTT. Its translation: CASSADSLDSPLHF.

V gene TRBV2 combines with J gene TRBJ2-7, with TRBD2 matching 11 bases. The CDR3 consists of 15 residues. Germline V lookup: CDR1 SNHLY, CDR2 FYNNEI. Trimming cost V 4 bases and J 4 bases; bases outside gene matches: 6. The CDR3 bases are TGTGCCAGCAGTGCTTTAGCGGGAGGGGGATACGAGCAGTACTTC. Translation: CASSALAGGGYEQYF.

The chain recombines TRBV27 with TRBJ2-3; unclear D gene. V shed 6 bases and J shed 0 bases, with 16 bases lying between them. The CDR3 length is 16 residues. Germline CDR1 and CDR2: MNHEY and SMNVEV (reference sequence). In nucleotides, the CDR3 is TGTGCCAGCAGCTACGGGTCTACCCCTAGCACAGATACGCAGTATTTT. Amino acids: CASSYGSTPSTDTQYF.

The chain links TRBV19 to TRBJ1-3; possible D gene TRBD1, 6 bases. V gave up 5 bases and J gave up 2 bases, with 13 bases separating them. The germline gives CDR1 LNHDA, CDR2 SQIVND (reference sequence). This CDR3 is 15 amino acids long. CDR3 loop: CASSFDRPPGNTIYF. The CDR3 DNA reads as TGTGCCAGTAGTTTCGACAGGCCGCCTGGAAACACCATATATTTT. The variable domain in full, completed from reference TRBV19 and TRBJ1-3, reads DGGITQSPKYLFRKEGQNVTLSCEQNLNHDAMYWYRQDPGQGLRLIYYSQIVNDFQKGDIAEGYSVSREKKESFPLTVTSAQKNPTAFYLCASSFDRPPGNTIYFGEGSWLTVV.

This clone was detected a few times. The genes are TRBV3-1 (or the pseudogene TRBV3-2) and TRBJ1-1; the D gene is possibly TRBD1 (5 bases). V lost 4 bases and J 3 bases, leaving 12 bases between the germline ends. Germline V gene sequence: CDR1 LGHDT, CDR2 YNNKEL (reference sequence). The CDR3 loop spans 14 amino acids. Here the CDR3 reads CASSPQGADTEAFF. The CDR3 DNA reads as TGTGCCAGCAGCCCACAAGGGGCGGACACTGAAGCTTTCTTT.

V is TRBV19 and J is TRBJ2-3, with D perhaps matching TRBD1 (5 bases). Trimming took off 5 bases at V and 0 bases at J, with 12 bases between the two ends. This CDR3 contains 15 residues. The germline V gene encodes CDR1 LNHDA and CDR2 SQIVND (reference sequence). Written as DNA, the CDR3 is TGTGCCAGTAGTGCGCAGGGTATTAGCACAGATACGCAGTATTTT. It codes for CASSAQGISTDTQYF.

The chain combines TRBV18 with TRBJ2-1; 7 bases agree with TRBD1. CDR3 length: 14 amino acids. The V and J ends lost 2 bases and 8 bases, in that order; junction bases with no gene match: 6. Germline V CDR1 and CDR2: KGHSH, LQKENI. CDR3 loop: CASSPITGDDEQFF. As DNA, the CDR3 is TGTGCCAGCTCACCAATAACAGGGGACGATGAGCAGTTCTTC.

V and J are TRBV5-4 and TRBJ2-1; D unresolved. This CDR3 contains 14 residues. CDR1 SGHNT and CDR2 YYREEE come from the germline V gene (reference sequence). V was clipped by 2 bases and J by 5 bases, with 11 bases between them. The CDR3 bases are TGTGCCAGCAGCTTCGGAACAGACCACAATGAGCAGTTCTTC. Translation: CASSFGTDHNEQFF. Based on the CDR3 plus reference TRBV5-4 and TRBJ2-1, the full variable domain is ETGVTQSPTHLIKTRGQQVTLRCSSQSGHNTVSWYQQALGQGPQFIFQYYREEENGRGNFPPRFSGLQFPNYSSELNVNALELDDSALYLCASSFGTDHNEQFFGPGTRLTVL.

J is TRBJ2-1 and V is TRBV24-1, with 9 bases matching TRBD1. The CDR3 totals 17 residues. The germline V gene has CDR1 KGHDR and CDR2 SFDVKD. The junction had 9 bases not matched to a gene; V was cut back by 5 bases and J by 2 bases. In DNA, the CDR3 is TGTGCCACCAGTGCGAGGGGTCGGGACAGGGCCTACAATGAGCAGTTCTTC. As protein: CATSARGRDRAYNEQFF.